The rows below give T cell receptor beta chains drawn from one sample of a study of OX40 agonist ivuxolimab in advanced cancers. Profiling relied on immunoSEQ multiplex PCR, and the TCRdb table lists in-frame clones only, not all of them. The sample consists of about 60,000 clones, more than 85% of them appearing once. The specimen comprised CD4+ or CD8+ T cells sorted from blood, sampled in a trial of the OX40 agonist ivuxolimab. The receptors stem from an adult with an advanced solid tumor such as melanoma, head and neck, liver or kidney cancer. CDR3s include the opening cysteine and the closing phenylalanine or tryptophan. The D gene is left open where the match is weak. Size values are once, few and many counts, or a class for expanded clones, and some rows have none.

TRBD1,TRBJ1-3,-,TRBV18,TGTGCCAGCTCACCAGGGGGACAGGCGTCTTCTGGAAACACCATATATTTT,CASSPGGQASSGNTIYF
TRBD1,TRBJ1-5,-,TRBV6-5,TGTGCCAGCAGACCGGGGACAGGCAATCAGCCCCAGCATTTT,CASRPGTGNQPQHF
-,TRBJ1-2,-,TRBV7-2,TGTGCCAGCAGCCGTGACGGCACCTATGGCTACACCTTC,CASSRDGTYGYTF
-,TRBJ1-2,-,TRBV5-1,TGCGCCAGCAGCCCGGACACGTTCTATGGCTACACCTTC,CASSPDTFYGYTF
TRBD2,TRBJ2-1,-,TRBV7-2,TGTGCCAGCAGCTCTGGACTAGCGGGAGCTGAGCAGTTCTTC,CASSSGLAGAEQFF
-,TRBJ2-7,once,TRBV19,TGTGCCAGTAGTATTGGAGGGGGATCCTACGAGCAGTACTTC,CASSIGGGSYEQYF
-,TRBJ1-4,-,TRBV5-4,TGTGCCAGCAGCCCGGGCGGGGTTTGGGAAAAACTGTTTTTT,CASSPGGVWEKLFF
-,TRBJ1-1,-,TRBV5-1,TGCGCCAGCAGCCTCCAACAGGAAGGTGAAGCTTTCTTT,CASSLQQEGEAFF
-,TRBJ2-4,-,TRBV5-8,TGTGCCAGCAGCTTGGCGGTCCTACTGAAAAACATTCAGTACTTC,CASSLAVLLKNIQYF
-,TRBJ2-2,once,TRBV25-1,TGTGCCAGCAGTGGGCCCCCGAGGTCCGCCGGGGAGCTGTTTTTT,CASSGPPRSAGELFF
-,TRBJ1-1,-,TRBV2,TGTGCCAGCAGTGAATATTACGAAGCTTTCTTT,CASSEYYEAFF
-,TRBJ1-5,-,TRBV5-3,TGTGCCAGAAGCTTGGATCGGGCAGGGGCTAGGGAAAGTCAGCCCCAGCATTTT,CARSLDRAGARESQPQHF
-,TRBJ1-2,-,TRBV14,TGTGCCAGCAGCCAAGAAGCGAACAGGGTTGGTCCGGACTACACCTTC,CASSQEANRVGPDYTF
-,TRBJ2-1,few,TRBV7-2,TGTGCCAGCAGCTTACGTGGGGCGGAGTTCTTC,CASSLRGAEFF
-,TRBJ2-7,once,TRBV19,TGTGCCAGTAGTATGGGGGGGCGGATCTACGAGCAGTACTTC,CASSMGGRIYEQYF
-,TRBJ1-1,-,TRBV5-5,TGTGCCAGCACCCCGCTACCTGGCGGGTTCACGGAAGCTTTCTTT,CASTPLPGGFTEAFF
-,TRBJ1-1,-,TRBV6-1,TGTGCCAGCAGTGTGACTCCAAGGAACACTGAAGCTTTCTTT,CASSVTPRNTEAFF
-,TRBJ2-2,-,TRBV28,TGTGCCAGCAGTTTGCCAGCGAACACCGGGGAGCTGTTTTTT,CASSLPANTGELFF
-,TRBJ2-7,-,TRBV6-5,TGTGCCAGCAGTCTGACAGCTCCGTCCTACGAGCAGTACTTC,CASSLTAPSYEQYF
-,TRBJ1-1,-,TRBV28,TGTGCCACCTTTCGACAGCTTAACACTGAAGCTTTCTTT,CATFRQLNTEAFF
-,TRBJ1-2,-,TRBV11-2,TGTGCCAGCAGCAATACTGTAAGCTACACCTTC,CASSNTVSYTF
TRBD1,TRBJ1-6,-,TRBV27,TGTGCCAGCAAGGCGGGGACAGTCAATAATTCACCCCTCCACTTT,CASKAGTVNNSPLHF
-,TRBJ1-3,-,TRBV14,TGTGCCAGCAGCCAAGCGATCTCTGGAAACACCATATATTTT,CASSQAISGNTIYF
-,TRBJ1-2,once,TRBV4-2,TGTGCCAGCAGCCAAGATCTCCGCGGAGAGGGGTATGGCTACACCTTC,CASSQDLRGEGYGYTF
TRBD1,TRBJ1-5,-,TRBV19,TGTGCCGCCGGGACAGGGGAGCCCCAGCATTTT,CAAGTGEPQHF
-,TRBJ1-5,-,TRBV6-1,TGTGCCAGCCGATCGGACACGGGGTCGTCCCAGCATTTT,CASRSDTGSSQHF
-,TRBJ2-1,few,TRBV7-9,TGTGCCAGCAGCCCCCTGGAGGGACGGCTCTACAATGAGCAGTTCTTC,CASSPLEGRLYNEQFF
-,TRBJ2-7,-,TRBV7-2,TGTGCCAGCAGCTTAGATCAGAAAGGGGTTACCTACGAGCAGTACTTC,CASSLDQKGVTYEQYF
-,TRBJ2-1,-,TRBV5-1,TGCGCCAGCACCCCGATGTTAACCCACAATGAGCAGTTCTTC,CASTPMLTHNEQFF
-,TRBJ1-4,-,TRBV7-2,TGTGCCAGCAGCTCCTCCCCCTACCGGACAGTCCGGCGTAATGAAAAACTGTTTTTT,CASSSSPYRTVRRNEKLFF
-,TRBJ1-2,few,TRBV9,TGTGCCAGCAGCACAAGTAGGACAAAGAAGGACGGCTACACCTTC,CASSTSRTKKDGYTF
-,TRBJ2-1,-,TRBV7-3,TGTGCCAGCAGCTTACAATCAGGGAACAATGAGCAGTTCTTC,CASSLQSGNNEQFF
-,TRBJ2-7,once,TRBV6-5,TGTGCCAGCAGTTACGCCGGACCGGGCGAGCAGTACTTC,CASSYAGPGEQYF
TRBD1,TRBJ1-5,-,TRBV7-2,TGTGCCAGCAGCCCGGGACAGGGAATGGGGCAGCCCCAGCATTTT,CASSPGQGMGQPQHF
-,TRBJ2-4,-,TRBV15,TGTGCCACCAGCAGAGCACGAGACATTCAGTACTTC,CATSRARDIQYF
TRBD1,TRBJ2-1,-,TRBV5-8,TGTGCCAGCAGCATAGGGACAGGGGCACGCGAGCAGTTCTTC,CASSIGTGAREQFF
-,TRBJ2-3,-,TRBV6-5,TGTGCCAGCAGTTACTCGGGGGACCTCACAGATACGCAGTATTTT,CASSYSGDLTDTQYF
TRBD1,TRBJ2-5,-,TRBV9,TGTGCCAGCAGCGCTTTACAGGGGGAGGCGGAGACCCAGTACTTC,CASSALQGEAETQYF
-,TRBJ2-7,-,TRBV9,TGTGCCAGCAGCGTAGGTCGGGACCCCCCCTACGAGCAGTACTTC,CASSVGRDPPYEQYF
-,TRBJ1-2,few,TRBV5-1,TGCGCCAGCAGCTTGGATGGGACATTAAATGGCTACACCTTC,CASSLDGTLNGYTF
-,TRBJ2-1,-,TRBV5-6,TGTGCCAGCAGCTTGGGGGGGCCCGCAAATGAGCAGTTCTTC,CASSLGGPANEQFF
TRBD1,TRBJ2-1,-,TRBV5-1,TGCGCCAGCAGCTTGGGACAGGGATACAATGAGCAGTTCTTC,CASSLGQGYNEQFF
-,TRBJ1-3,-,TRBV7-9,TGTGCCAGTCACAGGGCGGATGGAAACACCATATATTTT,CASHRADGNTIYF
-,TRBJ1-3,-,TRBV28,TGTGCCAGCAGTTCAACGGGGGTGGGAAACACCATATATTTT,CASSSTGVGNTIYF
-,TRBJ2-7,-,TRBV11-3,TGTGCCAGCAGCAGACTGGAGCTCTCCTACGAGCAGTACTTC,CASSRLELSYEQYF
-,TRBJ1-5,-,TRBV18,TGTGCCAGCTCACCAAGGGGGAGTCAGCCCCAGCATTTT,CASSPRGSQPQHF
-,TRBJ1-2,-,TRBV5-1,TGCGCCAGCAGCTTGGGCATGACCTACTATGGCTACACCTTC,CASSLGMTYYGYTF
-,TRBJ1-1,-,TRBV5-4,TGTGCCAGCGGACCTTGGGGCACTGAAGCTTTCTTT,CASGPWGTEAFF
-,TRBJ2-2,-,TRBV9,TGTGCCAGCAGCCCCCCCGCTGAGGGGAACACCGGGGAGCTGTTTTTT,CASSPPAEGNTGELFF
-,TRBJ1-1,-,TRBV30,TGTGCCTGGACCCCCTTGCCCACTGAAGCTTTCTTT,CAWTPLPTEAFF
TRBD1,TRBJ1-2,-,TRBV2,TGTGCCAGCAGGGACAGGGGTTTAACTGGCTACACCTTC,CASRDRGLTGYTF
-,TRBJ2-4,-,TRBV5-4,TGTGCCAGCAGCTTGCGGACCAAAAACATTCAGTACTTC,CASSLRTKNIQYF
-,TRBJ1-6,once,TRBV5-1,TGCGCCAGCAGCGCGACCAGGGAAGGAAGGTCACCCCTCCACTTT,CASSATREGRSPLHF
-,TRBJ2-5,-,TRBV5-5,TGTGCCAGCAGCTTGTTCGGGGCCCTATACCAAGAGACCCAGTACTTC,CASSLFGALYQETQYF